A single sample is the source of the 27 T cell receptor beta chains below, sequenced in a study of blood T cells in healthy people across ages. Then a second PCR, running about 7 to 11 cycles, was carried out with a sample-barcoded 5' primer and a J-beta primer mix. TCRdb recomputed calls from the 5' RACE reads with MiXCR, one row per CDR3 protein. Here the sample spans over 600,000 distinct CDR3 sequences, about 45% being singletons. Sequenced: blood. These receptors all stem from a man older than 75 in good health.

This clonotype was observed a few times. The chain employs TRBV2 and TRBJ2-5; D remains unclear. V was cut by 4 bases and J by 5 bases, with 14 bases left in between. Germline-derived CDR1 and CDR2 are SNHLY and FYNNEI. CDR3 length equals 14 residues. The CDR3 DNA reads as TGTGCCAGCAGTGCGGGCCTCATCGGGGAGACCCAGTACTTC. Its protein product is CASSAGLIGETQYF. Combining the CDR3 with reference TRBV2 and TRBJ2-5 gives the whole variable domain EPEVTQTPSHQVTQMGQEVILRCVPISNHLYFYWYRQILGQKVEFLVSFYNNEISEKSEIFDDQFSVERPDGSNFTLKIRSTKLEDSAMYFCASSAGLIGETQYFGPGTRLLVL.

The rearrangement joins TRBV4-2 to TRBJ2-5; D is tentatively TRBD1 or TRBD2 (5 bases each). Germline loops: CDR1 LGHNA, CDR2 YNFKEQ. The CDR3 covers 13 residues. Trimming took off 0 bases at V and 11 bases at J, with 13 bases between the two ends. The CDR3 sequence: CASSQDGAGEQYF. In nucleotides, the CDR3 is TGTGCCAGCAGCCAAGATGGGGCGGGTGAGCAGTACTTC.

The V and J genes are TRBV4-1 and TRBJ2-7; the D is unclear. The length of the CDR3 is 16 residues. CDR1 is MGHRA, CDR2 YSYEKL, per germline. V lost 0 bases and J 1 base, leaving 13 bases between the germline ends. CDR3 amino acids: CASSQENKLGSYEQYF. The CDR3 nucleotides are TGCGCCAGCAGCCAAGAAAATAAGCTGGGTTCCTACGAGCAGTACTTC.

The rearrangement joins TRBV5-6 to TRBJ2-3; TRBD2 agrees at 7 bases. Per the germline V gene, CDR1 is SGHDT and CDR2 is YYEEEE. This CDR3 is 15 amino acids long. The V gene end was trimmed by 1 base and the J gene end by 2 bases; junction bases not matched to a gene: 4. The CDR3 here is CASSLRSGTTDTQYF. The CDR3 nucleotides are TGTGCCAGCAGCTTGAGAAGCGGGACCACAGATACGCAGTATTTT. Filled out from reference TRBV5-6 and TRBJ2-3, the complete variable domain reads DAGVTQSPTHLIKTRGQQVTLRCSPKSGHDTVSWYQQALGQGPQFIFQYYEEEERQRGNFPDRFSGHQFPNYSSELNVNALLLGDSALYLCASSLRSGTTDTQYFGPGTRLTVL.

This chain joins TRBV27 and TRBJ2-7, with 9 bases that match TRBD2. The CDR3 runs to 14 residues. J was trimmed by 10 bases and V by 3 bases; bases with no gene match: 10. Per the germline V gene, CDR1 is MNHEY and CDR2 is SMNVEV (reference sequence). CDR3 sequence: CASSFSGGRLAQYF. The CDR3 nucleotides read TGTGCCAGCAGTTTTAGCGGGGGCCGGTTGGCCCAGTACTTC.

V and J are TRBV4-3 and TRBJ1-4, with D uncertain. There are 14 residues in the CDR3. In germline, CDR1 is LGHNA, CDR2 YSLEER. Trimming removed 0 bases at V and 8 bases at J, with 10 bases between. CDR3 residues: CASSQDRGGEKLFF. CDR3 nucleotide sequence: TGCGCCAGCAGCCAAGATCGTGGAGGCGAAAAACTGTTTTTT.

This clonotype was seen a few times. V is TRBV27 and J is TRBJ1-2; D is perhaps TRBD1 (5 bases). This CDR3 is built from 14 residues. Germline lookup yields CDR1 MNHEY and CDR2 SMNVEV (reference sequence). Trimming stripped 6 bases from V and 4 bases from J, with 15 bases between. DNA of the CDR3: TGTGCCAGCAGGGGGGGAGGCCGTGGCTATGGCTACACCTTC. Residues: CASRGGGRGYGYTF.

This clonotype was counted at least ten times. The CDR3 here is CASSSDRGVYNEQFF. The CDR3 DNA sequence: TGTGCCAGCAGCTCGGACAGGGGGGTCTACAATGAGCAGTTCTTC. This chain links TRBV7-2 with TRBJ2-1; 10 bases are shared with TRBD1. The germline gives CDR1 SGHTA, CDR2 FQGNSA. Trimming removed 4 bases from V and 3 bases from J; junction bases left unmatched: 3. This CDR3 spans 15 amino acids.

This chain's CDR3 is CASSINRELKETQYF. The CDR3 DNA sequence: TGTGCCAGTAGTATAAACAGGGAGTTAAAAGAGACCCAGTACTTC. The V and J genes are TRBV19 and TRBJ2-5; D might be TRBD1 (6 bases). Germline values: CDR1 LNHDA, CDR2 SQIVND (reference sequence). The CDR3 covers 15 residues. Trimming removed 2 bases from V and 3 bases from J, with 13 bases in between.

A word on this clonotype: The germline gene is not matched at one end of the junction; a read error may be the cause. CDR3 region: CASSFTGARDTQYF. The CDR3 coding sequence is TGCGCCAGCAGTTTCACAGGGGCGAGAGATACGCAGTATTTT. The chain uses TRBV27 and TRBJ2-3; 7 bases agree with TRBD1. The CDR3 is made up of 14 amino acids. From germline, CDR1 is MNHEY and CDR2 SMNVEV (reference sequence).

The rearrangement links TRBV7-2 to TRBJ2-7; 7 nucleotides align to TRBD2. The junction had 10 bases not matched to a gene; V was cut back by 5 bases and J by 3 bases. Germline assignment: CDR1 SGHTA and CDR2 FQGNSA. The CDR3 contains 15 residues. The chain's CDR3 is CASSLLGRGYYEQYF. In DNA, the CDR3 is TGTGCCAGCAGCCTCCTGGGGAGGGGATACTACGAGCAGTACTTC.

This clonotype has a count of ten or more. The genes are TRBV20-1 and TRBJ2-5, with D unclear. Trimming stripped 2 bases from V and 9 bases from J, with 16 bases between. The CDR3 is made up of 13 amino acids. Per the germline V gene, CDR1 is DFQATT and CDR2 is SNEGSKA (reference sequence). The DNA of the CDR3 is TGCAGTGCTAGAATAGGGTCTTTTAATGCCCAGTACTTC. Its protein is CSARIGSFNAQYF.

V usage is TRBV2 and J usage is TRBJ2-4; D is unclear. CDR1 and CDR2 (germline): SNHLY, FYNNEI. The germline V and J ends were trimmed by 0 bases and 0 bases, with 12 bases remaining between them. This CDR3 is 17 amino acids long. CDR3 in DNA: TGTGCCAGCAGTGAAGCGGGCGGAACGTTAGCCAAAAACATTCAGTACTTC. Amino acids: CASSEAGGTLAKNIQYF. Full variable domain (missing parts from reference TRBV2 and TRBJ2-4): EPEVTQTPSHQVTQMGQEVILRCVPISNHLYFYWYRQILGQKVEFLVSFYNNEISEKSEIFDDQFSVERPDGSNFTLKIRSTKLEDSAMYFCASSEAGGTLAKNIQYFGAGTRLSVL.

The chain carries TRBV20-1 and TRBJ2-7, with a possible D match to TRBD2 (5 bases). CDR3 length equals 11 residues. Germline V gene data show CDR1 as DFQATT and CDR2 as SNEGSKA (reference sequence). Trimming removed 3 bases from V and 7 bases from J, with 10 bases in between. The CDR3: CSASPSGEQYF. CDR3 nucleotides: TGCAGTGCTAGTCCCTCGGGGGAGCAGTACTTC.

This CDR3 is CASSPLGPHPGNQPQHF. CDR3 coding DNA: TGTGCCAGCAGTCCGCTAGGACCTCACCCGGGCAATCAGCCCCAGCATTTT. The chain uses TRBV27 and TRBJ1-5; no clear D. The CDR3 runs to 17 residues. V was clipped by 5 bases and J by 2 bases, with 19 bases between them. In germline, CDR1 is MNHEY, CDR2 SMNVEV (reference sequence).

The rearrangement links TRBV3-1 to TRBJ2-1, with TRBD2 matching over 10 bases. The CDR3 contains 15 residues. Trimming cost V 4 bases and J 9 bases; bases outside gene matches: 9. Germline values: CDR1 LGHDT, CDR2 YNNKEL (reference sequence). The CDR3 sequence: CASSRTSGLESEQFF. The CDR3 coding sequence is TGTGCCAGCAGCCGGACTAGCGGCCTCGAGAGTGAGCAGTTCTTC.

This clonotype was detected only a few times. J is TRBJ1-2 and V is TRBV29-1; 8 bases align to TRBD1. With V trimmed by 7 bases and J by 2 bases, 6 bases remained unmatched. This CDR3 spans 13 amino acids. Per the germline V gene, CDR1 is SQVTM and CDR2 is ANQGSEA. This chain's CDR3 is CSGRQGSNYGYTF. CDR3 DNA sequence: TGCAGCGGCAGACAGGGGTCAAACTATGGCTACACCTTC.

The chain couples TRBV2 to TRBJ1-4, with a weak D call TRBD1 (5 bases). This CDR3 has 15 residues. CDR1 is SNHLY, CDR2 FYNNEI, per germline. V was shortened by 4 bases and J by 8 bases, with 17 bases between the two germline ends. The chain's CDR3 is CASSVMQAGREKLFF. DNA for the CDR3: TGTGCCAGCAGTGTTATGCAGGCGGGACGAGAAAAACTGTTTTTT.

This clonotype has at least ten counts. J is TRBJ1-3 and V is TRBV28, with D maybe TRBD1 (5 bases). Trimming left V 3 bases short and J 0 bases short, with 9 bases between. The V gene's germline CDR1 is MDHEN and CDR2 SYDVKM. The CDR3 sequence is 15 residues long. This chain's CDR3 is CASSLGRVSGNTIYF. CDR3 coding DNA: TGTGCCAGCAGTTTGGGACGGGTCTCTGGAAACACCATATATTTT.

The V call is TRBV20-1, the J call TRBJ2-3; the match to TRBD2 covers 14 bases. Germline-derived CDR1 and CDR2 are DFQATT and SNEGSKA (reference sequence). V dropped 4 bases and J dropped 5; count of bases not matched to a gene: 5. The CDR3 covers 15 residues. CDR3 sequence (DNA): TGCAGTGCTACGACTAGCGGGAGGGCGTTAGATACGCAGTATTTT. This codes for CSATTSGRALDTQYF.

As concerns this clonotype: Just one base apart from a much larger clone, this may be a read error. The V call is TRBV7-2, the J call TRBJ2-3; the D gene could be TRBD1 or TRBD2 (5 bases each). CDR1 and CDR2 from the germline V gene are SGHTA and FQGNSA. CDR3 length: 16 amino acids. The CDR3 DNA reads as TGTGCCGGCAGTAATAATGGGGCGGAGGCCCGGGATACGCAGTATTTT. Its translation is CAGSNNGAEARDTQYF.

This clonotype was counted many times. The chain combines TRBV5-5 with TRBJ2-3, with 8 bases fitting TRBD2. The CDR3 sequence is 15 residues long. Unmatched junction bases numbered 12, after V lost 5 bases and J lost 7 bases. In germline, CDR1 is SGHKS, CDR2 YYEKEE (reference sequence). This CDR3 is CASSSSVRGGYTQYF. The CDR3 DNA reads TGTGCCAGCAGTTCGTCAGTTCGGGGGGGATATACGCAGTATTTT.

The V and J genes are TRBV7-8 and TRBJ2-1, with TRBD2 identical over 8 bases. V trimming: 0 bases; J trimming: 5 bases; junction bases outside the gene matches: 3. The CDR3 covers 15 residues. Germline V CDR1 and CDR2: SGHVS, FQNEAQ. The CDR3 coding sequence is TGTGCCAGCAGCTTAGCGGGACTAGGGCACAATGAGCAGTTCTTC. It specifies CASSLAGLGHNEQFF.

The rearrangement uses TRBV12-5 and TRBJ2-1; D may be TRBD1 or TRBD2 (6 bases each). Trimming removed 3 bases from V and 8 bases from J, with 11 bases in between. The CDR3 totals 13 residues. The germline CDR1 and CDR2 sequences are LGHNT and FRNRAP. Here the CDR3 reads CASGFWGADEQFF. The CDR3 bases are TGTGCTAGTGGTTTTTGGGGGGCGGATGAGCAGTTCTTC.

The chain combines TRBV7-2 with TRBJ2-3, with 7 bases fitting TRBD2. CDR1 is SGHTA and CDR2 is FQGNSA in the germline V gene. The V gene end was trimmed by 7 bases and the J gene end by 4 bases; junction bases not matched to a gene: 8. This CDR3 spans 14 amino acids. This CDR3 reads CASTSVRGADTQYF. CDR3 nucleotides: TGTGCCAGCACATCTGTCCGGGGGGCAGATACGCAGTATTTT.

V and J are TRBV29-1 and TRBJ2-5; 7 bases map to TRBD1. CDR3 length: 13 residues. Germline CDR1 and CDR2: SQVTM and ANQGSEA. V gave up 6 bases and J gave up 1 base; unmatched junction bases: 5. Here the CDR3 reads CSVGRQGQETQYF. DNA of the CDR3: TGCAGCGTGGGCCGACAGGGCCAAGAGACCCAGTACTTC. Complete variable domain (other parts from reference TRBV29-1 and TRBJ2-5): SAVISQKPSRDICQRGTSLTIQCQVDSQVTMMFWYRQQPGQSLTLIATANQGSEATYESGFVIDKFPISRPNLTFSTLTVSNMSPEDSSIYLCSVGRQGQETQYFGPGTRLLVL.

The V gene is TRBV10-3, the J gene TRBJ2-7, with D perhaps TRBD2 (5 bases). There are 16 residues in the CDR3. V dropped 0 bases and J dropped 5 bases, with 17 bases sitting between them. Germline V gives CDR1 ENHRY, CDR2 SYGVKD. The CDR3 reads CAISESGVRGRHEQYF. DNA for the CDR3: TGTGCCATCAGTGAGTCGGGAGTCCGGGGTCGTCACGAGCAGTACTTC.